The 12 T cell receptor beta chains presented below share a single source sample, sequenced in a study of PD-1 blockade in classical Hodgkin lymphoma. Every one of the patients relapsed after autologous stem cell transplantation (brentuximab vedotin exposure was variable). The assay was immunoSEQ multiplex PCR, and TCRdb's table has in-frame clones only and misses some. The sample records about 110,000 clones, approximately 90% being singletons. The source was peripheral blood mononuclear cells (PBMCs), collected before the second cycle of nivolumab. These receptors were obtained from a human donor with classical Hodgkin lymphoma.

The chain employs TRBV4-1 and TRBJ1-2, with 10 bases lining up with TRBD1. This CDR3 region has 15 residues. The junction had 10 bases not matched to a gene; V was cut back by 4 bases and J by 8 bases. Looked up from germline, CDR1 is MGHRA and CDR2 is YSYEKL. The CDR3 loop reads CASSRGTGVRGGYTF. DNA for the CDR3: TGCGCCAGCAGCCGAGGGACAGGGGTTAGGGGAGGCTACACCTTC.

The CDR3, as DNA: TGCGCCAGCAGCCTGATCGGGACAGGATCTTCACCCCTCCACTTT. Translation gives CASSLIGTGSSPLHF. The rearrangement joins TRBV4-1 to TRBJ1-6; 8 nucleotides match TRBD1. Germline V lookup: CDR1 MGHRA, CDR2 YSYEKL. CDR3 length: 15 residues. V trimming: 4 bases; J trimming: 9 bases; junction bases outside the gene matches: 8.

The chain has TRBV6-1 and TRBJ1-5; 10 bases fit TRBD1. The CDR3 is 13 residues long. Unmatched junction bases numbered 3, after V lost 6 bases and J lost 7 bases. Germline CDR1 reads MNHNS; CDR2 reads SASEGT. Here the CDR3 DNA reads TGTGCCAGCAGAGGACAGGGGGGACAGCCCCAGCATTTT. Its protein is CASRGQGGQPQHF.

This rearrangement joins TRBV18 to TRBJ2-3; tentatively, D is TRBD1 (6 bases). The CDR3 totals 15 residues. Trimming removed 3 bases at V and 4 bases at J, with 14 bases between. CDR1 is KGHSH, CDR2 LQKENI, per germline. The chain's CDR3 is CASSPVRGIPDTQYF. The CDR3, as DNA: TGTGCCAGCTCACCGGTCAGGGGTATTCCAGATACGCAGTATTTT.

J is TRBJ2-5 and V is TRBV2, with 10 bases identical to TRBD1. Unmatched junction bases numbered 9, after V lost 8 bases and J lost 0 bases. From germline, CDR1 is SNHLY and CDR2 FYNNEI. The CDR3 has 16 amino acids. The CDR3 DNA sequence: TGTGCCAGCTTACTGGGAGGGACAGGGGACCAAGAGACCCAGTACTTC. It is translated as CASLLGGTGDQETQYF. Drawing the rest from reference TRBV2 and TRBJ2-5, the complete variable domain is EPEVTQTPSHQVTQMGQEVILRCVPISNHLYFYWYRQILGQKVEFLVSFYNNEISEKSEIFDDQFSVERPDGSNFTLKIRSTKLEDSAMYFCASLLGGTGDQETQYFGPGTRLLVL.

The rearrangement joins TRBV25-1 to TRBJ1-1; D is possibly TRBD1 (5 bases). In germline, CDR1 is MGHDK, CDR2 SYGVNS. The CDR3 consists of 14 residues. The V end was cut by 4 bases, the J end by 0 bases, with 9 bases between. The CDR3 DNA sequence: TGTGCCAGCAGTGGGGACCGAATGAACACTGAAGCTTTCTTT. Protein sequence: CASSGDRMNTEAFF.

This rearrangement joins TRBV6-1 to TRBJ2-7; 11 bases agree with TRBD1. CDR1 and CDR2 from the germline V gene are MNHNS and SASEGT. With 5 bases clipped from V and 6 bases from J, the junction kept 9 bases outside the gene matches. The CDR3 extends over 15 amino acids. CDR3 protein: CASSNGQGALLEQYF. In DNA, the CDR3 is TGTGCCAGCAGTAACGGACAGGGGGCTCTTCTCGAGCAGTACTTC.

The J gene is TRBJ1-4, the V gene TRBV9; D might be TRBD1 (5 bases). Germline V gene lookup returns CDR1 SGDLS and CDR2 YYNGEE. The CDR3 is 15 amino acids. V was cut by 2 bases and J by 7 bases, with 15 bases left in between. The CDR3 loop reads CASSVSGQGGEKLFF. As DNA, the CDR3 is TGTGCCAGCAGCGTCTCTGGACAAGGTGGTGAAAAACTGTTTTTT. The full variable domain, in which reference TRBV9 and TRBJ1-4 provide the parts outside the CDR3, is DSGVTQTPKHLITATGQRVTLRCSPRSGDLSVYWYQQSLDQGLQFLIQYYNGEERAKGNILERFSAQQFPDLHSELNLSSLELGDSALYFCASSVSGQGGEKLFFGSGTQLSVL.

Here the CDR3 reads CASSSQLAGGLGRDTQYF. The CDR3 DNA reads as TGTGCCAGCAGCTCCCAACTAGCGGGAGGCCTGGGTCGGGATACGCAGTATTTT. The chain uses TRBV5-4 and TRBJ2-3, with 12 bases aligning to TRBD2. V lost 3 bases, J lost 6 bases, and 14 bases stayed unmatched. The CDR3 has 18 amino acids. Germline loops: CDR1 SGHNT, CDR2 YYREEE (reference sequence).

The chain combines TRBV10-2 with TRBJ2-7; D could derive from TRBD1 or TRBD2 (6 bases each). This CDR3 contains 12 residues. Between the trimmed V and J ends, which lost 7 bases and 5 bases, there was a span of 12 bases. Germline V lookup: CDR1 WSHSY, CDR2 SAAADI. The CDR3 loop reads CASTRGDHEQYF. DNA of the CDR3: TGCGCCAGCACAAGGGGGGATCACGAGCAGTACTTC.

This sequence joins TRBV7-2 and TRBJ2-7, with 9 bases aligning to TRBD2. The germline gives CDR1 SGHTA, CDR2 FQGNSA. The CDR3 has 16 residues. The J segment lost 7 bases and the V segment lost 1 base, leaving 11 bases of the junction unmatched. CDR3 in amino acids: CASSLDSAGGPGEQYF. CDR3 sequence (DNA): TGTGCCAGCAGCTTAGATTCGGCGGGAGGGCCGGGTGAGCAGTACTTC.

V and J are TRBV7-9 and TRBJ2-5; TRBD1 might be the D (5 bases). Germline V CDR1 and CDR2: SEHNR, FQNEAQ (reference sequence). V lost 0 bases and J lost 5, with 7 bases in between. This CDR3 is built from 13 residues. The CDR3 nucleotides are TGTGCCAGCAGCTTAGCGGGGCCGGAGACCCAGTACTTC. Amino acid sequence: CASSLAGPETQYF.